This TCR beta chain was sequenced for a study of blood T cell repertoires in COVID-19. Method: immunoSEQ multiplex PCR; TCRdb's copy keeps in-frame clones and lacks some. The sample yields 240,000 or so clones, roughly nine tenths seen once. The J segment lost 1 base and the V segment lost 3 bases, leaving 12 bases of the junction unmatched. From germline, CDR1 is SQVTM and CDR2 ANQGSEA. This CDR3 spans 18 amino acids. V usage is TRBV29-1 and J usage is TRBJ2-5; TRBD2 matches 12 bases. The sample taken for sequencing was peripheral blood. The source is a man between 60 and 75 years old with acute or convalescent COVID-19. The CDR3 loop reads CSVEVLAGGPGGQETQYF. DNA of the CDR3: TGCAGCGTTGAGGTCCTAGCGGGAGGGCCGGGGGGCCAAGAGACCCAGTACTTC.